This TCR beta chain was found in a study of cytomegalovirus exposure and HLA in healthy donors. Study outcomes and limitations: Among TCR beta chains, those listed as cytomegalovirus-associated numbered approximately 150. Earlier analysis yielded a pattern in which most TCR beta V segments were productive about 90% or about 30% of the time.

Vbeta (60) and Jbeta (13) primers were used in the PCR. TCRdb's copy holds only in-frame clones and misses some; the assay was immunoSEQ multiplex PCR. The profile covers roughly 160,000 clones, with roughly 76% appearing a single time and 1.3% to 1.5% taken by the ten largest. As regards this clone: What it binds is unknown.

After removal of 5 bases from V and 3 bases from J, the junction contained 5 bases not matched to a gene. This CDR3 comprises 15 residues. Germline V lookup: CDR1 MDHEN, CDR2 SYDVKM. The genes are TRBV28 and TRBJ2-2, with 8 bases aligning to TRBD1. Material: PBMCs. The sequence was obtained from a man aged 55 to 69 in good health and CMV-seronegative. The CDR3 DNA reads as TGTGCCAGCAGTAACGCAGGGGGCCACACCGGGGAGCTGTTTTTT. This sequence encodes CASSNAGGHTGELFF.